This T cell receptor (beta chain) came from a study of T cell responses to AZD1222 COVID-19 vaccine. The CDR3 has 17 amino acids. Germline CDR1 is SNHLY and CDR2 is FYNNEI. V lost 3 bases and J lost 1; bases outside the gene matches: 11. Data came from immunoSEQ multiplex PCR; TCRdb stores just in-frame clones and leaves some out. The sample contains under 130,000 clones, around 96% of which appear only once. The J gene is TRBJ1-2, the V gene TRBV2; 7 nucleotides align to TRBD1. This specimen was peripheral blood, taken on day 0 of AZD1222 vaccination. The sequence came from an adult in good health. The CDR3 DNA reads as TGTGCCAGCAGTGAGGGTTATGGACAGGCTTTTAACTATGGCTACACCTTC. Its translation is CASSEGYGQAFNYGYTF. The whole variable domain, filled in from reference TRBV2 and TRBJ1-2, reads EPEVTQTPSHQVTQMGQEVILRCVPISNHLYFYWYRQILGQKVEFLVSFYNNEISEKSEIFDDQFSVERPDGSNFTLKIRSTKLEDSAMYFCASSEGYGQAFNYGYTFGSGTRLTVV.